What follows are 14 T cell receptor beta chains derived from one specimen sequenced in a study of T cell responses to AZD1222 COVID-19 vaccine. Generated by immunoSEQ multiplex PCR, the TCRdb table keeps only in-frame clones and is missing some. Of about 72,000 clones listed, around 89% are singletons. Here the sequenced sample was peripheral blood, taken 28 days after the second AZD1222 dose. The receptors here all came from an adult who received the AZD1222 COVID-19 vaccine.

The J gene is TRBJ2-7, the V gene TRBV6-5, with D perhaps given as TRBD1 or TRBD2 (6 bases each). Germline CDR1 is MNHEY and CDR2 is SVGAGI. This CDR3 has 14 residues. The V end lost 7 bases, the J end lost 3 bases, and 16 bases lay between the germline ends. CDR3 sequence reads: CASKRGEGIYEQYF. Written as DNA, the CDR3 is TGTGCCAGCAAAAGGGGGGAAGGTATCTACGAGCAGTACTTC.

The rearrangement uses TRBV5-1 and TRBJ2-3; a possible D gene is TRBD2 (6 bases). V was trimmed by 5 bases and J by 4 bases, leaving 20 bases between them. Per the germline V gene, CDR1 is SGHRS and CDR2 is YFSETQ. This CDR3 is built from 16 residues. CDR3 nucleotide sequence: TGCGCCAGCAGTTCCGGGGCAGGGAGGTTTGCAGATACGCAGTATTTT. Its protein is CASSSGAGRFADTQYF.

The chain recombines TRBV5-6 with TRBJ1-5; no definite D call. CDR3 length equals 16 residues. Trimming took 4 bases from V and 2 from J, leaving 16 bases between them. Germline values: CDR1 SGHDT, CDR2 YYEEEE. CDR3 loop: CASSGGGGWGNQPQHF. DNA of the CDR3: TGTGCCAGCAGCGGCGGCGGAGGTTGGGGCAATCAGCCCCAGCATTTT.

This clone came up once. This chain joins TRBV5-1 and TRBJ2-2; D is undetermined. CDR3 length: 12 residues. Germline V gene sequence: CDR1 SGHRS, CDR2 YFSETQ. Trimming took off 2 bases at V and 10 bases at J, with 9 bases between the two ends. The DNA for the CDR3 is TGCGCCAGCAGCTTTAGGGTCGAGGAGCTGTTTTTT. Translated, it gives CASSFRVEELFF.

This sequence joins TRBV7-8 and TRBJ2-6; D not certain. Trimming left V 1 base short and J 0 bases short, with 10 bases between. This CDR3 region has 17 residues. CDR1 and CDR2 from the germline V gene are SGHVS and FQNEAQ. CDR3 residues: CASSLGSLYSGANVLTF. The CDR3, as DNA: TGTGCCAGCAGCTTAGGATCCCTTTACTCTGGGGCCAACGTCCTGACTTTC.

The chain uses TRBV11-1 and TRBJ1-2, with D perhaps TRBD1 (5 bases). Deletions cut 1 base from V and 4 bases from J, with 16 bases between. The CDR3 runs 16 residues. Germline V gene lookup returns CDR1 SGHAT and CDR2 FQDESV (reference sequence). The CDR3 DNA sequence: TGTGCCAGCAGCTTAGGCTCGGGACGCCGACCCTATGGCTACACCTTC. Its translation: CASSLGSGRRPYGYTF.

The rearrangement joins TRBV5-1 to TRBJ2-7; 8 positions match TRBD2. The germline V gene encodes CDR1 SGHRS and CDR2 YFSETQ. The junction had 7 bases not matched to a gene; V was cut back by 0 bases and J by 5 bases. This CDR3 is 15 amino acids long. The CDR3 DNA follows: TGCGCCAGCAGCTTGGGGGCGGGAGGTATCCACGAGCAGTACTTC. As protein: CASSLGAGGIHEQYF. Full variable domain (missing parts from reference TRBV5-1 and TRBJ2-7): KAGVTQTPRYLIKTRGQQVTLSCSPISGHRSVSWYQQTPGQGLQFLFEYFSETQRNKGNFPGRFSGRQFSNSRSEMNVSTLELGDSALYLCASSLGAGGIHEQYFGPGTRLTVT.

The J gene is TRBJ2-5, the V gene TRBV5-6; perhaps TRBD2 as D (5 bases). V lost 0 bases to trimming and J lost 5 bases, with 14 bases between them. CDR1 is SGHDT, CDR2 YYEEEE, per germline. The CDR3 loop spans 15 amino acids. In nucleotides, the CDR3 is TGTGCCAGCAGCTTGGTTTCCGGAGGAATGGAGACCCAGTACTTC. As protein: CASSLVSGGMETQYF.

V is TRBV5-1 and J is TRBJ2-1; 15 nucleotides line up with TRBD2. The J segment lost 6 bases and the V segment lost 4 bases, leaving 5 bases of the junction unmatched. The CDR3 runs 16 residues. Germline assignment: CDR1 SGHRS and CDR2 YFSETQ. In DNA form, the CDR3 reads TGCGCCAGCAGCCTCGGGACTAGCGGGAGGTCCAATGAGCAGTTCTTC. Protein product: CASSLGTSGRSNEQFF.

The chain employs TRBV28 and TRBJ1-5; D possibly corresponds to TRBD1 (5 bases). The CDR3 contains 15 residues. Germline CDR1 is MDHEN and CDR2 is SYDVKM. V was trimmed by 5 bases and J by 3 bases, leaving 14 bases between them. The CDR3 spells CASSAGGVNNQPQHF. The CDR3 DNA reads TGTGCCAGCAGTGCGGGGGGGGTGAACAATCAGCCCCAGCATTTT.

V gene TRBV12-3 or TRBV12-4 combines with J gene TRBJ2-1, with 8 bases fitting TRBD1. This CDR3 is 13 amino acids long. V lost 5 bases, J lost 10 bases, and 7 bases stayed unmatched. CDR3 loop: CASSVPGQGEQFF. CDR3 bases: TGTGCCAGCAGTGTCCCCGGACAGGGAGAGCAGTTCTTC.

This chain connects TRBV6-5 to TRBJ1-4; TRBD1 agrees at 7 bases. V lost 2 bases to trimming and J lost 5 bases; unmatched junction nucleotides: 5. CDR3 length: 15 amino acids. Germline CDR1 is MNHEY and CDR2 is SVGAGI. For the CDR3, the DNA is TGTGCCAGCAGTTACGGCGGGACAGTGAATGAAAAACTGTTTTTT. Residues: CASSYGGTVNEKLFF.

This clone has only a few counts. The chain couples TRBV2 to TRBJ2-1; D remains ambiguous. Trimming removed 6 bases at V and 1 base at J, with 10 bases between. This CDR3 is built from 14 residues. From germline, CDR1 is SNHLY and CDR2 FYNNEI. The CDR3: CASSVSRSYNEQFF. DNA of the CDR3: TGTGCCAGCAGCGTCTCAAGGTCCTACAATGAGCAGTTCTTC.

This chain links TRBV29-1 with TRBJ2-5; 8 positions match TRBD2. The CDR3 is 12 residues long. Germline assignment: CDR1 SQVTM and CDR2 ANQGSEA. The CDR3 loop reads CIAGGTQETQYF. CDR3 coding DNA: TGCATCGCGGGGGGAACCCAAGAGACCCAGTACTTC.